These 13 T cell receptor beta chains came from one sample sequenced in a study of blood T cell repertoires in COVID-19. Sequenced by immunoSEQ multiplex PCR; TCRdb stores in-frame clones only, minus some. The profile covers around 200,000 clones, with about four fifths appearing a single time and roughly a tenth taken by the ten largest. The sample comprised peripheral blood. These receptors all stem from a woman aged 80 or over with acute or convalescent COVID-19.

V is TRBV11-2 and J is TRBJ2-5, with 8 nucleotides matching TRBD2. The CDR3 consists of 17 residues. V was pared by 4 bases and J by 2 bases, with 12 bases of the junction left unmatched. Germline loops: CDR1 SGHAT, CDR2 FQNNGV. CDR3: CASSSGLGDGGQETQYF. The CDR3 DNA reads as TGTGCCAGCAGCTCGGGACTAGGGGATGGTGGGCAAGAGACCCAGTACTTC.

The chain links TRBV30 to TRBJ1-2; TRBD1 agrees at 8 bases. Trimming cost V 3 bases and J 5 bases; bases outside gene matches: 2. Germline loops: CDR1 GTSNPN, CDR2 SVGIG (reference sequence). This CDR3 has 12 residues. The CDR3 loop is CAWRRQGYGYTF. CDR3 DNA: TGTGCCTGGAGACGACAGGGGTATGGCTACACCTTC.

This clone was observed once. The DNA for the CDR3 is TGTGCCAGCAGTTTAATCATCGGGAGTCCAGGGGGTAATTCACCCCTCCACTTT. Its translation is CASSLIIGSPGGNSPLHF. The rearrangement joins TRBV28 to TRBJ1-6; 7 bases match TRBD1. The germline V gene encodes CDR1 MDHEN and CDR2 SYDVKM. This CDR3 has 18 amino acids. V was pared by 2 bases and J by 6 bases, with 13 bases of the junction left unmatched. The full variable domain, rest sourced from reference TRBV28 and TRBJ1-6, is DVKVTQSSRYLVKRTGEKVFLECVQDMDHENMFWYRQDPGLGLRLIYFSYDVKMKEKGDIPEGYSVSREKKERFSLILESASTNQTSMYLCASSLIIGSPGGNSPLHFGNGTRLTVT.

V gene TRBV9 combines with J gene TRBJ2-1; 12 bases agree with TRBD2. CDR1 and CDR2 from the germline V gene are SGDLS and YYNGEE. V dropped 5 bases and J dropped 2; count of bases not matched to a gene: 5. The CDR3 has 16 residues. This CDR3 reads CASSLAGGTAYNEQFF. The CDR3 nucleotides read TGTGCCAGCAGTCTAGCGGGAGGGACGGCCTACAATGAGCAGTTCTTC.

The chain links TRBV5-1 to TRBJ2-2, with 10 bases fitting TRBD2. The germline CDR1 and CDR2 sequences are SGHRS and YFSETQ. The V and J ends lost 4 bases and 4 bases, in that order; junction bases with no gene match: 7. CDR3 length: 16 residues. The CDR3 region is CASSRGASGGTGELFF. The CDR3 region has the DNA TGCGCCAGCAGCCGGGGAGCTAGCGGGGGCACCGGGGAGCTGTTTTTT.

The chain joins TRBV19 to TRBJ1-2; 9 bases map to TRBD1. This CDR3 comprises 18 residues. Germline assignment: CDR1 LNHDA and CDR2 SQIVND (reference sequence). V gave up 5 bases and J gave up 4 bases; unmatched junction bases: 17. CDR3 DNA sequence: TGTGCCAGTAGTGAACAGGGGGCGGGGGGCCTATGGGCCTATGGCTACACCTTC. Amino acids: CASSEQGAGGLWAYGYTF.

This rearrangement joins TRBV2 to TRBJ1-5, with 8 bases matching TRBD1. Germline V lookup: CDR1 SNHLY, CDR2 FYNNEI. This CDR3 comprises 18 residues. V trimming: 4 bases; J trimming: 0 bases; junction bases outside the gene matches: 11. The CDR3 region has the DNA TGTGCCAGCAGTGTCGATCTCCGGACAGGGAATAGCAATCAGCCCCAGCATTTT. Amino acid sequence: CASSVDLRTGNSNQPQHF.

The genes are TRBV9 and TRBJ1-1; TRBD1 agrees at 8 bases. Germline-derived CDR1 and CDR2 are SGDLS and YYNGEE. The CDR3 extends over 15 amino acids. V shed 4 bases, J shed 4 bases, and the junction held 9 bases outside the gene matches. CDR3 nucleotides: TGTGCCAGCAGCACACGACAGGGGTGGGGCACTGAAGCTTTCTTT. Translation gives CASSTRQGWGTEAFF.

V is TRBV15 and J is TRBJ1-1; D unresolved. In germline, CDR1 is LNHNV, CDR2 YYDKDF (reference sequence). This CDR3 has 14 residues. The ends were cut back, 1 base at V and 1 base at J, with 7 bases in the middle. Here the CDR3 DNA reads TGTGCCACCAGCAGAGGGGAGAGGAACACTGAAGCTTTCTTT. Translating it yields CATSRGERNTEAFF. Combining the CDR3 with reference TRBV15 and TRBJ1-1 gives the whole variable domain DAMVIQNPRYQVTQFGKPVTLSCSQTLNHNVMYWYQQKSSQAPKLLFHYYDKDFNNEADTPDNFQSRRPNTSFCFLDIRSPGLGDTAMYLCATSRGERNTEAFFGQGTRLTVV.

This clone has just one count. This sequence joins TRBV3-1 (or the pseudogene TRBV3-2) and TRBJ2-3, with 8 bases lining up with TRBD2. Trimming removed 1 base from V and 6 bases from J; junction bases left unmatched: 3. Germline CDR1 reads LGHDT; CDR2 reads YNNKEL (reference sequence). The CDR3 is 14 residues long. CDR3 loop: CASSQAGGSDTQYF. CDR3 bases: TGTGCCAGCAGCCAAGCGGGAGGGTCGGATACGCAGTATTTT.

The J gene is TRBJ1-3, the V gene TRBV19; no definite D call. V was trimmed by 1 base and J by 0 bases, leaving 19 bases between them. The germline gives CDR1 LNHDA, CDR2 SQIVND (reference sequence). The CDR3 is made up of 19 amino acids. The CDR3 sequence is CASSIALLAGSSSGNTIYF. The CDR3 coding sequence is TGTGCCAGTAGTATAGCCCTCCTCGCGGGGTCGAGCTCTGGAAACACCATATATTTT.

CDR3: CASTTHRGETQYF. The CDR3 nucleotides are TGTGCCAGCACGACTCACAGGGGAGAGACCCAGTACTTC. The V and J genes are TRBV12-3 or TRBV12-4 and TRBJ2-5, with TRBD1 matching over 7 bases. Trimming removed 7 bases from V and 4 bases from J; junction bases left unmatched: 6. The CDR3 length is 13 residues.

This chain joins TRBV9 and TRBJ2-7; a possible D gene is TRBD1 (6 bases). V was pared by 0 bases and J by 3 bases, with 19 bases between. The germline V gene encodes CDR1 SGDLS and CDR2 YYNGEE. The length of the CDR3 is 17 residues. The CDR3 reads CASSVAPNRDAYYEQYF. CDR3 nucleotide sequence: TGTGCCAGCAGCGTAGCTCCAAACAGGGACGCCTACTACGAGCAGTACTTC.